Below are 25 T cell receptor beta chains sequenced from a single sample in a study of shared clonotypes between healthy human individuals. Some clones are missing from TCRdb's copy, which holds only in-frame ones; the method was immunoSEQ multiplex PCR. This sample has over 2 million clones, with 85% to 95% found just once. CD8 cells classed as naive were CD45RO-negative and positively selected for CCR7, excluding terminally differentiated effector memory CD45RA+ cells. The sample comprised naive CD8+ T cells sorted from blood. The receptors were gathered from a man between 18 and 29 years old in good health.

J is TRBJ2-4 and V is TRBV4-1; D could derive from TRBD1 or TRBD2 (5 bases each). Germline CDR1 is MGHRA and CDR2 is YSYEKL. CDR3 length: 17 amino acids. The V and J ends lost 4 bases and 0 bases respectively, with 16 bases between them. CDR3 DNA: TGCGCCAGCAGCCCTCGTGAGGGGAGTATAGCCAAAAACATTCAGTACTTC. This codes for CASSPREGSIAKNIQYF.

The CDR3 here is CASSFNRGHTEAFF. The CDR3 region has the DNA TGTGCCAGCAGCTTTAACAGGGGTCACACTGAAGCTTTCTTT. V and J are TRBV11-2 and TRBJ1-1, with 7 positions matching TRBD1. The CDR3 covers 14 residues. The germline gives CDR1 SGHAT, CDR2 FQNNGV. The J segment lost 3 bases and the V segment lost 3 bases, leaving 4 bases of the junction unmatched.

A single count supports this clone. Other DNA sequences in the same sample also yield this CDR3. V usage is TRBV7-6 and J usage is TRBJ2-2; D ambiguous. The CDR3 is 13 residues long. Trimming stripped 0 bases from V and 6 bases from J, with 5 bases between. CDR1 is SGHVS, CDR2 FNYEAQ, per germline. The CDR3 region has the DNA TGTGCCAGCAGCTTAGCAGGGTCCGGGGAGCTGTTTTTT. It codes for CASSLAGSGELFF.

This sequence joins TRBV4-3 and TRBJ2-6, with TRBD1 matching over 8 bases. The CDR3 sequence is 18 residues long. Germline CDR1 and CDR2: LGHNA and YSLEER. Unmatched junction bases numbered 8, after V lost 4 bases and J lost 0 bases. The CDR3 DNA follows: TGCGCCAGCAGCCCGTCGGACAGGGCCTACTCTGGGGCCAACGTCCTGACTTTC. This codes for CASSPSDRAYSGANVLTF.

The chain employs TRBV7-2 and TRBJ1-1; D is unclear. This CDR3 has 16 amino acids. CDR1 is SGHTA, CDR2 FQGNSA, per germline. Between the trimmed V and J ends, which lost 1 base and 4 bases, there was a span of 16 bases. The CDR3 nucleotides are TGTGCCAGCAGCTTAGATCGGGAGGGAACGGGCACTGAAGCTTTCTTT. This gives the protein CASSLDREGTGTEAFF.

CDR3 in DNA: TGTGCCAGCAGCACGGGACTAGCGGGGGAGGCAGAGACCCAGTACTTC. It yields the protein CASSTGLAGEAETQYF. This chain uses TRBV7-2 with TRBJ2-5; TRBD2 aligns across 14 bases. Germline V CDR1 and CDR2: SGHTA, FQGNSA. The CDR3 sequence is 16 residues long. With 5 bases clipped from V and 4 bases from J, the junction kept 6 bases outside the gene matches. The full variable domain, completed using reference TRBV7-2 and TRBJ2-5, is GAGVSQSPSNKVTEKGKDVELRCDPISGHTALYWYRQSLGQGLEFLIYFQGNSAPDKSGLPSDRFSAERTGGSVSTLTIQRTQQEDSAVYLCASSTGLAGEAETQYFGPGTRLLVL.

The J gene is TRBJ2-7, the V gene TRBV15, with D tentatively TRBD1 (6 bases). This CDR3 region has 14 residues. The V end was cut by 4 bases, the J end by 5 bases, with 15 bases between. The germline V gene encodes CDR1 LNHNV and CDR2 YYDKDF (reference sequence). The CDR3 region is CATSTGDNSHEQYF. CDR3 bases: TGTGCCACCAGCACCGGGGACAACTCGCACGAGCAGTACTTC.

The CDR3 sequence: CACGDFYEQYF. DNA for the CDR3: TGTGCCTGTGGGGACTTCTACGAGCAGTACTTC. This chain uses TRBV6-5 with TRBJ2-7, with D tentatively TRBD2 (6 bases). The CDR3 length is 11 residues. Germline V gives CDR1 MNHEY, CDR2 SVGAGI. With 11 bases removed from V and 3 bases from J, the gap between germline ends came to 11 bases.

The J gene is TRBJ2-1, the V gene TRBV6-5, with 7 bases fitting TRBD2. Germline CDR1 reads MNHEY; CDR2 reads SVGAGI. Unmatched junction bases numbered 2, after V lost 5 bases and J lost 4 bases. The CDR3 covers 13 residues. Here the CDR3 reads CASSGAGYNEQFF. CDR3 DNA: TGTGCCAGCAGTGGAGCGGGATACAATGAGCAGTTCTTC.

The rearrangement links TRBV19 to TRBJ1-1; D unclear. Trimming pared 3 bases from V and 4 bases from J, leaving 12 bases between. Germline V CDR1 and CDR2: LNHDA, SQIVND (reference sequence). The CDR3 covers 14 residues. Here the CDR3 DNA reads TGTGCCAGTAGTATGTTATTTGCCCCCACTGAAGCTTTCTTT. Residues: CASSMLFAPTEAFF.

V and J are TRBV13 and TRBJ2-7; 8 nucleotides match TRBD1. The V gene's germline CDR1 is PRHDT and CDR2 FYEKMQ (reference sequence). Trimming removed 3 bases from V and 2 bases from J; junction bases left unmatched: 9. This CDR3 spans 16 amino acids. The CDR3 loop is CASSFSQGAGTYEQYF. The DNA of the CDR3 is TGTGCCAGCAGCTTCAGTCAGGGGGCCGGCACCTACGAGCAGTACTTC.

This clone was seen a handful of times. This chain uses TRBV27 with TRBJ2-7, with D hard to call. Germline V CDR1 and CDR2: MNHEY, SMNVEV (reference sequence). Deletions cut 5 bases from V and 0 bases from J, with 11 bases between. The CDR3 sequence is 14 residues long. In DNA, the CDR3 is TGTGCCAGCAGTGTGACTTTGGGCTCCTACGAGCAGTACTTC. Translating it yields CASSVTLGSYEQYF.

The chain combines TRBV25-1 with TRBJ2-3; 9 bases are a match to TRBD1. Germline V CDR1 and CDR2: MGHDK, SYGVNS. CDR3 size: 14 residues. V was pared by 4 bases and J by 5 bases, with 4 bases of the junction left unmatched. The chain's CDR3 is CASSAGQGVDTQYF. CDR3 coding DNA: TGTGCCAGCAGTGCGGGACAGGGCGTAGATACGCAGTATTTT. Filled out from reference TRBV25-1 and TRBJ2-3, the complete variable domain reads EADIYQTPRYLVIGTGKKITLECSQTMGHDKMYWYQQDPGMELHLIHYSYGVNSTEKGDLSSESTVSRIRTEHFPLTLESARPSHTSQYLCASSAGQGVDTQYFGPGTRLTVL.

This clone was detected only once. This chain connects TRBV27 to TRBJ1-1, with unresolved D. V was clipped by 4 bases and J by 1 base, with 7 bases between them. This CDR3 has 13 amino acids. CDR1 and CDR2 (germline): MNHEY, SMNVEV (reference sequence). DNA for the CDR3: TGTGCCAGCAGTTGGGAGAGGAACACTGAAGCTTTCTTT. This codes for CASSWERNTEAFF.

The CDR3 DNA follows: TGTGCCAGCAGCGTCCTTAATACAGGCAATCAGCCCCAGCATTTT. It yields the protein CASSVLNTGNQPQHF. The rearrangement joins TRBV9 to TRBJ1-5; unclear D gene. CDR1 and CDR2 from the germline V gene are SGDLS and YYNGEE. V lost 2 bases, J lost 2 bases, and 11 bases lay in between. The CDR3 covers 15 residues. The variable domain in full, with the rest retrieved from reference TRBV9 and TRBJ1-5, is DSGVTQTPKHLITATGQRVTLRCSPRSGDLSVYWYQQSLDQGLQFLIQYYNGEERAKGNILERFSAQQFPDLHSELNLSSLELGDSALYFCASSVLNTGNQPQHFGDGTRLSIL.

The chain employs TRBV15 and TRBJ2-1, with D hard to call. CDR3 length: 14 residues. Between the trimmed V and J ends, which lost 3 bases and 5 bases, there was a span of 11 bases. Germline V gene data show CDR1 as LNHNV and CDR2 as YYDKDF (reference sequence). The CDR3 nucleotides read TGTGCCACCAGCAGGAACCCCACCCACAATGAGCAGTTCTTC. Translating gives CATSRNPTHNEQFF.

This chain connects TRBV6-6 to TRBJ2-2; the D gene is possibly TRBD2 (5 bases). Trimming took 0 bases from V and 4 from J, leaving 12 bases between them. The CDR3 has 16 residues. Germline V lookup: CDR1 MNHNY, CDR2 SVGAGI (reference sequence). This CDR3 reads CASSYSSGPFTGELFF. CDR3 coding DNA: TGTGCCAGCAGTTACTCGAGCGGTCCATTCACCGGGGAGCTGTTTTTT.

The chain links TRBV2 to TRBJ1-6; no firm D call. The CDR3 contains 17 residues. Trimming removed 5 bases from V and 7 bases from J, with 21 bases in between. Germline V gives CDR1 SNHLY, CDR2 FYNNEI. CDR3 sequence reads: CASSTGPLGGGNSPLHF. CDR3 sequence (DNA): TGTGCCAGCAGTACCGGACCTCTAGGAGGTGGAAATTCACCCCTCCACTTT.

Worth noting for this clone: One junction end does not reproduce the germline sequence, and a read error may be involved. The chain joins TRBV13 to TRBJ2-7, with TRBD1 matching over 7 bases. Germline CDR1 PRHDT, CDR2 FYEKMQ (reference sequence). This CDR3 has 15 amino acids. CDR3 DNA sequence: TGTGCCAGCAGCATAGGGGGCGGCAGCTCCTACGAGCAGTACTTC. Translating gives CASSIGGGSSYEQYF.

The V and J genes are TRBV11-2 and TRBJ1-4; D remains unclear. The CDR3 extends over 12 amino acids. Germline loops: CDR1 SGHAT, CDR2 FQNNGV. V lost 1 base and J lost 11, with 8 bases in between. CDR3 in amino acids: CASSLGERKLFF. The CDR3 nucleotides read TGTGCCAGCAGCTTAGGCGAGAGGAAACTGTTTTTT.

The chain employs TRBV7-6 and TRBJ2-1; 11 nucleotides align to TRBD2. The junction had 6 bases not matched to a gene; V was cut back by 4 bases and J by 4 bases. CDR3 length equals 16 residues. Germline CDR1 SGHVS, CDR2 FNYEAQ. The CDR3 spells CASSSFTSGGYNEQFF. CDR3 DNA: TGTGCCAGCAGCTCCTTCACTAGCGGGGGTTACAATGAGCAGTTCTTC. Full variable domain (remainder filled in from reference TRBV7-6 and TRBJ2-1): GAGVSQSPRYKVTKRGQDVALRCDPISGHVSLYWYRQALGQGPEFLTYFNYEAQQDKSGLPNDRFSAERPEGSISTLTIQRTEQRDSAMYRCASSSFTSGGYNEQFFGPGTRLTVL.

The rearrangement links TRBV30 to TRBJ2-7; D is unresolved. Trimming pared 2 bases from V and 1 base from J, leaving 15 bases between. The CDR3 has 15 amino acids. In germline, CDR1 is GTSNPN, CDR2 SVGIG (reference sequence). CDR3 in amino acids: CAWSLSEATSYEQYF. The CDR3 region has the DNA TGTGCCTGGAGTCTCTCCGAGGCCACTTCCTACGAGCAGTACTTC.

The chain employs TRBV11-2 and TRBJ2-7; D could derive from TRBD1 or TRBD2 (5 bases each). There are 15 residues in the CDR3. Germline CDR1 SGHAT, CDR2 FQNNGV. With 7 bases removed from V and 4 bases from J, the gap between germline ends came to 20 bases. CDR3 amino acids: CASTRVKLGAYEQYF. The DNA for the CDR3 is TGTGCCAGCACCCGGGTTAAGCTCGGGGCTTACGAGCAGTACTTC.

V is TRBV6-6 and J is TRBJ2-4; a weak D match, TRBD2 (6 bases). The CDR3 has 10 residues. Germline V lookup: CDR1 MNHNY, CDR2 SVGAGI (reference sequence). The V and J ends lost 6 bases and 12 bases respectively, with 9 bases between them. CDR3 DNA sequence: TGTGCCAGCAGCGCGGGATATCAGTACTTC. Its translation is CASSAGYQYF.

The genes are TRBV27 and TRBJ2-2; 10 nucleotides match TRBD1. This CDR3 spans 16 amino acids. Germline CDR1 reads MNHEY; CDR2 reads SMNVEV (reference sequence). The ends lost 5 bases at V and 6 bases at J; junction bases unmatched: 9. This CDR3 is CASSPRGQGGPGELFF. The CDR3 DNA is TGTGCCAGCAGTCCTCGTGGACAGGGGGGTCCCGGGGAGCTGTTTTTT.